The T cell receptor (beta chain) under discussion was sequenced for a study of cytomegalovirus exposure and HLA in healthy donors. Study-wide background: As an earlier analysis found, about 190 million T cells yielded around 110 million unique TCR beta sequences.

Findings and caveats of the study: Reportedly, fewer N-insertions than the approximately 680-donor mean appeared in an Asian-associated ancestry cluster in a later analysis.

About this clone: What it binds is unknown.

Primers: 60 Vbeta forward and 13 Jbeta reverse. Clones were read by immunoSEQ multiplex PCR, and TCRdb kept only the in-frame ones, dropping some. The data hold about 100,000 clones, with about 70% observed a single time. The germline CDR1 and CDR2 sequences are LNHDA and SQIVND (reference sequence). This CDR3 contains 14 residues. Trimming cost V 8 bases and J 0 bases, with 11 bases left between them. The sequenced sample consisted of PBMCs. The receptor was isolated from a woman younger than 30 in good health and CMV-seropositive. The chain uses TRBV19 and TRBJ1-5, with D possibly TRBD1 on 5 matching bases. CDR3 sequence: CASYRRYSNQPQHF. CDR3 sequence (DNA): TGTGCCAGTTACAGGCGATATAGCAATCAGCCCCAGCATTTT.